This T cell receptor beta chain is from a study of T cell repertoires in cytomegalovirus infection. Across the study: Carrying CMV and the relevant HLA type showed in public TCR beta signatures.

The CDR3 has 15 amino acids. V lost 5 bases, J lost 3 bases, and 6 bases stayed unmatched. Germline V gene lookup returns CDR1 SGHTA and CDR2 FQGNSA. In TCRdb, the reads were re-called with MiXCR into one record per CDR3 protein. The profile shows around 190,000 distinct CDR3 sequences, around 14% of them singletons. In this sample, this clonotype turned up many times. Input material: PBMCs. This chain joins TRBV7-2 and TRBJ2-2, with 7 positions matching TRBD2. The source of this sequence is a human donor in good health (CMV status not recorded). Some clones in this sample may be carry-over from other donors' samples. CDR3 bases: TGTGCCAGCAGCCCCGGGGGGAGGTACACCGGGGAGCTGTTTTTT. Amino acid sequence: CASSPGGRYTGELFF.